What follows are 29 T cell receptor beta chains derived from one specimen sequenced in a study of T-cell reconstitution after alpha-beta-depleted transplantation in children. The TCRbeta library was prepared with unique molecular identifiers. TCRdb redid the calling of the PCR reads with MiXCR, one entry per CDR3 protein. The repertoire holds 200,000 to 250,000 distinct CDR3 sequences, with approximately 7% as singletons. The starting material was PBMCs, obtained before TCRalphabeta/CD19-depleted stem cell transplant. The receptor set was obtained from a boy under 10 years old with acute lymphoblastic leukemia, due to receive a stem cell transplant.

This clonotype was picked up many times. The rearrangement uses TRBV4-3 and TRBJ2-3; 7 nucleotides align to TRBD2. This CDR3 contains 17 residues. V gave up 0 bases and J gave up 4 bases; unmatched junction bases: 10. From germline, CDR1 is LGHNA and CDR2 YSLEER. CDR3 sequence (DNA): TGCGCCAGCAGCCAAGATGCCGGGAGGCCCGGGGCAGATACGCAGTATTTT. This gives the protein CASSQDAGRPGADTQYF.

In this sample, this clonotype turned up many times. V and J are TRBV29-1 and TRBJ2-5, with 8 bases lining up with TRBD2. J lost 6 bases, V lost 0 bases, and 12 bases had no gene match. Germline V gene sequence: CDR1 SQVTM, CDR2 ANQGSEA. The CDR3 has 16 residues. The CDR3 DNA follows: TGCAGCGTTGAAGATTTACACCGGACTAGCATCAAGACCCAGTACTTC. Its protein is CSVEDLHRTSIKTQYF.

This clonotype showed up just a few times. This sequence joins TRBV9 and TRBJ2-3; D unresolved. The CDR3 covers 10 residues. Trimming removed 6 bases at V and 4 bases at J, with 3 bases between. CDR1 is SGDLS and CDR2 is YYNGEE in the germline V gene. The CDR3 DNA reads as TGTGCCAGCACGCCAGATACGCAGTATTTT. It specifies CASTPDTQYF.

This clonotype appeared many times. The V call is TRBV29-1, the J call TRBJ2-7, with 10 bases fitting TRBD2. Germline CDR1 SQVTM, CDR2 ANQGSEA. The V and J ends lost 3 bases and 3 bases, in that order; junction bases with no gene match: 2. This CDR3 contains 13 residues. The CDR3 loop reads CSVEIAGGYEQYF. The CDR3 DNA reads as TGCAGCGTTGAGATAGCGGGAGGCTACGAGCAGTACTTC.

The rearrangement joins TRBV20-1 to TRBJ1-5, with D unresolved. CDR1 DFQATT and CDR2 SNEGSKA come from the germline V gene (reference sequence). The CDR3 sequence is 13 residues long. The V and J ends lost 3 bases and 8 bases respectively, with 14 bases between them. CDR3 sequence: CSASHPVDEPQHF. As DNA, the CDR3 is TGCAGTGCTAGTCACCCGGTGGACGAGCCCCAGCATTTT.

Many counts were recorded for this clonotype. The chain uses TRBV20-1 and TRBJ2-5; the D is unclear. This CDR3 region has 14 residues. Germline lookup yields CDR1 DFQATT and CDR2 SNEGSKA (reference sequence). Trimming pared 0 bases from V and 4 bases from J, leaving 12 bases between. The CDR3 DNA reads as TGCAGTGCTAGAGATTTCATGGGCTCAGAGACCCAGTACTTC. It codes for CSARDFMGSETQYF.

This clonotype was observed a handful of times. V is TRBV7-9 and J is TRBJ1-2, with 8 bases fitting TRBD1. Looked up from germline, CDR1 is SEHNR and CDR2 is FQNEAQ (reference sequence). The CDR3 contains 13 residues. V dropped 3 bases and J dropped 7; count of bases not matched to a gene: 4. As DNA, the CDR3 is TGTGCCAGCAGCTTGGGGACAGGAGGTGGCTACACCTTC. It translates to CASSLGTGGGYTF.

Note on this clonotype: One end of the junction is discordant with germline, which a read error may explain. The rearrangement joins TRBV20-1 to TRBJ2-7; 8 bases align to TRBD2. This CDR3 has 13 amino acids. The germline V gene encodes CDR1 DFQATT and CDR2 SNEGSKA (reference sequence). In nucleotides, the CDR3 is TGCTGTGCCCTAACGGGGGGGCCCTACGAGCAGTACTTC. Protein: CCALTGGPYEQYF.

Ten or more counts support this clonotype. This sequence joins TRBV3-1 and TRBJ2-2; 7 bases agree with TRBD2. Per the germline V gene, CDR1 is LGHDT and CDR2 is YNNKEL (reference sequence). V gave up 1 base and J gave up 6 bases; unmatched junction bases: 5. This CDR3 is built from 15 residues. CDR3 bases: TGTGCCAGCAGCCAAGTGTCAGGGAGGGCCGGGGAGCTGTTTTTT. Protein sequence: CASSQVSGRAGELFF.

This clonotype was seen many times. V usage is TRBV28 and J usage is TRBJ2-1; TRBD2 matches at 7 bases. Germline trimming cut 1 base from V and 4 bases from J; bases unmatched to any gene: 7. In germline, CDR1 is MDHEN, CDR2 SYDVKM. The CDR3 spans 16 residues. The CDR3 DNA is TGTGCCAGCAGTTTATTTCCCCGCGGGAGATACAATGAGCAGTTCTTC. Its protein product is CASSLFPRGRYNEQFF.

The CDR3 DNA is TGTGCCAGCAGCTTAGATAGCGGGAGGGGCCAAGAGACCCAGTACTTC. Protein sequence: CASSLDSGRGQETQYF. This chain joins TRBV7-2 and TRBJ2-5; 11 bases align to TRBD2. Germline-derived CDR1 and CDR2 are SGHTA and FQGNSA. The V and J ends lost 1 base and 1 base, in that order; junction bases with no gene match: 2. The CDR3 runs 16 residues.

This clonotype was picked up many times. J is TRBJ1-5 and V is TRBV28; D is undetermined. The germline gives CDR1 MDHEN, CDR2 SYDVKM. V gave up 6 bases and J gave up 0 bases, with 6 bases separating them. The CDR3 spans 13 residues. The CDR3 nucleotides are TGTGCCAGCAGATCTTATAGCAATCAGCCCCAGCATTTT. Translated: CASRSYSNQPQHF.

This clonotype was found many times. The rearrangement joins TRBV11-2 to TRBJ2-7, with no clear D. Germline CDR1 reads SGHAT; CDR2 reads FQNNGV. Trimming removed 5 bases from V and 4 bases from J, with 6 bases in between. The CDR3 is made up of 11 amino acids. The CDR3 DNA reads as TGTGCCAGCAGCCGCTATTACGAGCAGTACTTC. The encoded protein is CASSRYYEQYF.

This sequence joins TRBV2 and TRBJ1-5, with 9 positions matching TRBD1. Germline V gene lookup returns CDR1 SNHLY and CDR2 FYNNEI. The ends lost 2 bases at V and 6 bases at J; junction bases unmatched: 8. The CDR3 runs 16 residues. The CDR3 sequence is CASSENPGQGRQPQHF. The DNA for the CDR3 is TGTGCCAGCAGTGAAAACCCGGGACAGGGACGTCAGCCCCAGCATTTT. The full variable domain, in which reference TRBV2 and TRBJ1-5 provide the parts outside the CDR3, is EPEVTQTPSHQVTQMGQEVILRCVPISNHLYFYWYRQILGQKVEFLVSFYNNEISEKSEIFDDQFSVERPDGSNFTLKIRSTKLEDSAMYFCASSENPGQGRQPQHFGDGTRLSIL.

The genes are TRBV18 and TRBJ2-3, with 13 nucleotides matching TRBD2. The CDR3 is 17 residues long. Germline V gives CDR1 KGHSH, CDR2 LQKENI. The junction had 7 bases not matched to a gene; V was cut back by 3 bases and J by 4 bases. The CDR3 DNA reads TGTGCCAGCTCACCGGGACTAGCGGGACTATCCGCAGATACGCAGTATTTT. Translating it yields CASSPGLAGLSADTQYF.

This clonotype was observed at least ten times. The chain links TRBV20-1 to TRBJ2-2, with 10 bases aligning to TRBD1. This CDR3 region has 16 residues. V was clipped by 5 bases and J by 3 bases; unmatched bases: 9. Germline CDR1 reads DFQATT; CDR2 reads SNEGSKA (reference sequence). CDR3 loop: CSAGDRGPIHTGELFF. As DNA, the CDR3 is TGCAGTGCTGGGGACAGGGGACCCATCCACACCGGGGAGCTGTTTTTT.

This clonotype was seen a few times. The chain carries TRBV19 and TRBJ2-2, with 8 positions matching TRBD1. The V and J ends lost 4 bases and 4 bases, in that order; junction bases with no gene match: 2. The CDR3 is 14 amino acids. CDR1 is LNHDA, CDR2 SQIVND, per germline (reference sequence). The CDR3 DNA follows: TGTGCCAGTAGTACGACAGGGGCCACCGGGGAGCTGTTTTTT. The encoded protein is CASSTTGATGELFF.

The CDR3 nucleotides read TGTGCCACCAGTCCCGCGGGAGGGGACGGGGAGACCCAGTACTTC. This sequence encodes CATSPAGGDGETQYF. The chain carries TRBV24-1 and TRBJ2-5, with 9 bases identical to TRBD2. CDR3 size: 15 residues. J gave up 5 bases and V 6 bases, and 9 bases lay outside the gene matches. Germline V gene data show CDR1 as KGHDR and CDR2 as SFDVKD.

This clonotype was detected only a few times. The V call is TRBV28, the J call TRBJ2-5; tentative D call: TRBD1 (6 bases). Trimming shortened V by 1 base and J by 5 bases, and 8 bases separated the two germline ends. Germline V lookup: CDR1 MDHEN, CDR2 SYDVKM. This CDR3 is 13 amino acids long. The CDR3 bases are TGTGCCAGCAGTTTATACAGGGACGAGACCCAGTACTTC. The encoded protein is CASSLYRDETQYF.

In its sample, this clonotype was seen a few times. The rearrangement uses TRBV3-1 and TRBJ2-7; 10 bases match TRBD1. V lost 3 bases to trimming and J lost 2 bases; unmatched junction nucleotides: 4. This CDR3 comprises 15 residues. CDR1 is LGHDT, CDR2 YNNKEL, per germline (reference sequence). The CDR3 loop is CASSHTGTGAYEQYF. The DNA for the CDR3 is TGTGCCAGCAGCCACACCGGGACAGGGGCCTACGAGCAGTACTTC.

This clonotype occurred a few times. This sequence joins TRBV7-2 and TRBJ2-7; TRBD2 aligns across 8 bases. The CDR3 extends over 16 amino acids. The V gene end was trimmed by 0 bases and the J gene end by 2 bases; junction bases not matched to a gene: 6. Per the germline V gene, CDR1 is SGHTA and CDR2 is FQGNSA. The CDR3 DNA reads TGTGCCAGCAGCTTAGCTTCCAAGCGGGGGACCTACGAGCAGTACTTC. This sequence encodes CASSLASKRGTYEQYF.

There are a few counts of this clonotype. The V call is TRBV15, the J call TRBJ1-1; possible D gene TRBD1, 5 bases. V lost 1 base and J 3 bases, leaving 9 bases between the germline ends. There are 14 residues in the CDR3. CDR1 LNHNV and CDR2 YYDKDF come from the germline V gene (reference sequence). CDR3 nucleotide sequence: TGTGCCACCAGCAGAGTGGCAGGGTACACTGAAGCTTTCTTT. This gives the protein CATSRVAGYTEAFF.

This clonotype was detected many times. The chain carries TRBV12-3 or TRBV12-4 and TRBJ2-1; 7 bases agree with TRBD1. V lost 8 bases, J lost 0 bases, and 7 bases stayed unmatched. The CDR3 spans 15 residues. The CDR3 DNA is TGTGCCAGCGAAGGGACAGCGAGCTCCTACAATGAGCAGTTCTTC. Translation: CASEGTASSYNEQFF.

Many counts were recorded for this clonotype. The chain has TRBV7-2 and TRBJ2-3; possibly TRBD1 for D (9 bases). The CDR3 runs to 16 residues. Trimming shortened V by 2 bases and J by 4 bases, and 16 bases separated the two germline ends. The germline V gene has CDR1 SGHTA and CDR2 FQGNSA. For the CDR3, the DNA is TGTGCCAGCAGCTTACGGGGGGGACAGGGTGCAGATACGCAGTATTTT. Translation gives CASSLRGGQGADTQYF.

In its sample, this clonotype was seen many times. This chain connects TRBV12-3 or TRBV12-4 to TRBJ2-3, with 9 bases identical to TRBD1. The V and J ends lost 6 bases and 3 bases, in that order; junction bases with no gene match: 4. This CDR3 comprises 14 residues. The CDR3 nucleotides are TGTGCCAGCAGCGGACAGGGGTGGACAGATACGCAGTATTTT. Its protein is CASSGQGWTDTQYF.

This chain's CDR3 is CASSLDQQGPYEQYF. The CDR3 nucleotides are TGTGCCAGCAGCTTAGATCAACAGGGGCCCTACGAGCAGTACTTC. The V call is TRBV7-2, the J call TRBJ2-7, with 7 positions matching TRBD1. This CDR3 has 15 amino acids. CDR1 is SGHTA, CDR2 FQGNSA, per germline. V shed 1 base and J 2 bases; nucleotides not matched to a gene: 5.

This clonotype has a count of ten or more. This rearrangement joins TRBV4-1 to TRBJ2-3; 9 nucleotides align to TRBD2. The CDR3 contains 16 residues. Per the germline V gene, CDR1 is MGHRA and CDR2 is YSYEKL. V dropped 1 base and J dropped 4; count of bases not matched to a gene: 6. This chain's CDR3 is CASSQVSGLASDTQYF. CDR3 DNA: TGCGCCAGCAGCCAAGTTTCGGGACTAGCATCAGATACGCAGTATTTT.

There are many counts of this clonotype. The rearrangement uses TRBV29-1 and TRBJ1-2; perhaps TRBD1 as D (6 bases). CDR1 and CDR2 from the germline V gene are SQVTM and ANQGSEA. Trimming stripped 7 bases from V and 8 bases from J, with 14 bases between. The CDR3 consists of 11 residues. CDR3 nucleotide sequence: TGCAGCGGATCCTCAGGGGAAGGCTACACCTTC. It specifies CSGSSGEGYTF. Drawing the rest from reference TRBV29-1 and TRBJ1-2, the complete variable domain is SAVISQKPSRDICQRGTSLTIQCQVDSQVTMMFWYRQQPGQSLTLIATANQGSEATYESGFVIDKFPISRPNLTFSTLTVSNMSPEDSSIYLCSGSSGEGYTFGSGTRLTVV.

The rearrangement uses TRBV28 and TRBJ2-7; 8 bases match TRBD2. Germline values: CDR1 MDHEN, CDR2 SYDVKM. With V trimmed by 7 bases and J by 2 bases, 13 bases remained unmatched. This CDR3 region has 16 residues. CDR3 residues: CASTPPGTRATYEQYF. The CDR3 bases are TGTGCCAGCACCCCACCCGGGACTAGGGCAACCTACGAGCAGTACTTC.